The next 18 T cell receptor beta chains were all read from a single sample in a study of technical replicates of blood from four donors. The method was immunoSEQ multiplex PCR; TCRdb's version includes in-frame clones alone and lacks a portion of them. The data contain around 53,000 clones, 86% of them singletons. Sequenced material: PBMCs. The receptor set was obtained from a human donor in good health. Some clones in this sample may be carry-over from other donors' samples.

The genes are TRBV7-3 and TRBJ2-7; 9 bases are shared with TRBD2. The CDR3 length is 16 residues. The trim removed 1 base at V and 3 bases at J, leaving 7 bases unmatched. Germline loops: CDR1 SGHTA, CDR2 FQGTGA. The DNA of the CDR3 is TGTGCCAGCAGCTTAAACCCGGGGACTAGCATCTACGAGCAGTACTTC. Residues: CASSLNPGTSIYEQYF. Together with reference TRBV7-3 and TRBJ2-7, the CDR3 gives the full variable domain: GAGVSQTPSNKVTEKGKYVELRCDPISGHTALYWYRQSLGQGPEFLIYFQGTGAADDSGLPNDRFFAVRPEGSVSTLKIQRTERGDSAVYLCASSLNPGTSIYEQYFGPGTRLTVT.

The chain employs TRBV29-1 and TRBJ2-3; D not certain. Trimming removed 6 bases at V and 4 bases at J, with 11 bases between. The CDR3 contains 12 residues. The germline CDR1 and CDR2 sequences are SQVTM and ANQGSEA. The DNA of the CDR3 is TGCAGCGTAAGACGGCGGTCAGATACGCAGTATTTT. It encodes CSVRRRSDTQYF.

V and J are TRBV4-1 and TRBJ2-7; TRBD1 aligns across 10 bases. This CDR3 contains 18 residues. Germline assignment: CDR1 MGHRA and CDR2 YSYEKL. V gave up 0 bases and J gave up 5 bases; unmatched junction bases: 13. CDR3 protein: CASSQDSAGQGIYNEQYF. In nucleotides, the CDR3 is TGCGCCAGCAGCCAAGATAGCGCGGGACAGGGGATCTATAACGAGCAGTACTTC.

The gene calls are TRBV11-1 and TRBJ1-1, with 8 bases identical to TRBD1. In germline, CDR1 is SGHAT, CDR2 FQDESV (reference sequence). Losses at the gene ends were 5 bases for V and 0 bases for J; bases not matched to a gene: 8. CDR3 length: 16 amino acids. The CDR3 sequence: CASSVGQGIMNTEAFF. The CDR3 DNA sequence: TGTGCCAGCAGCGTCGGACAGGGAATAATGAACACTGAAGCTTTCTTT. The variable domain in full, completed from reference TRBV11-1 and TRBJ1-1, reads EAEVAQSPRYKITEKSQAVAFWCDPISGHATLYWYRQILGQGPELLVQFQDESVVDDSQLPKDRFSAERLKGVDSTLKIQPAELGDSAMYLCASSVGQGIMNTEAFFGQGTRLTVV.

The chain joins TRBV11-3 to TRBJ2-7; TRBD1 matches at 8 bases. The CDR3 has 14 residues. Germline V gene sequence: CDR1 SGHNT, CDR2 YENEEA. V dropped 5 bases and J dropped 2; count of bases not matched to a gene: 5. DNA for the CDR3: TGTGCCAGCAGCACTAAGGACAGGGCCTACGAGCAGTACTTC. The encoded protein is CASSTKDRAYEQYF.

The table lists this clone with a few counts. This chain uses TRBV4-3 with TRBJ2-2; the match to TRBD2 covers 10 bases. Germline CDR1 and CDR2: LGHNA and YSLEER. The CDR3 loop spans 17 amino acids. The V and J ends lost 8 bases and 0 bases, in that order; junction bases with no gene match: 9. Here the CDR3 DNA reads TGCGCCAGCCAACCGAGCGGGGGGGACCCGAACACCGGGGAGCTGTTTTTT. This codes for CASQPSGGDPNTGELFF.

The gene calls are TRBV14 and TRBJ2-1; TRBD2 aligns across 10 bases. The CDR3 has 15 residues. The V and J ends lost 2 bases and 10 bases, in that order; junction bases with no gene match: 8. Germline CDR1 is SGHDN and CDR2 is FVKESK. The CDR3 nucleotides are TGTGCCAGCAGCCAACTATCTAGCGGGAGATGGGAGCAGTTCTTC. It codes for CASSQLSSGRWEQFF.

The V gene is TRBV4-1, the J gene TRBJ1-6; D perhaps matches TRBD1 (5 bases). The CDR3 consists of 14 residues. In germline, CDR1 is MGHRA, CDR2 YSYEKL. V was pared by 1 base and J by 7 bases, with 8 bases between. Here the CDR3 reads CASSQGDYNSPLHF. The CDR3 DNA sequence: TGCGCCAGCAGCCAAGGGGACTACAATTCACCCCTCCACTTT.

This clone has just a few counts. The CDR3 DNA sequence: TGTGCCAGCAGCTTAGATGTTCTCGGTGAAAAACTGTTTTTT. Translating gives CASSLDVLGEKLFF. The V and J genes are TRBV7-9 and TRBJ1-4, with unresolved D. Trimming removed 1 base from V and 7 bases from J, with 10 bases in between. The CDR3 runs 14 residues. CDR1 is SEHNR and CDR2 is FQNEAQ in the germline V gene (reference sequence).

J is TRBJ1-2 and V is TRBV5-1; D is uncertain. V lost 0 bases, J lost 2 bases, and 8 bases lay in between. The CDR3 is made up of 14 amino acids. Per the germline V gene, CDR1 is SGHRS and CDR2 is YFSETQ. The CDR3 protein is CASSLASVNYGYTF. CDR3 sequence (DNA): TGCGCCAGCAGCTTGGCCTCCGTGAACTATGGCTACACCTTC.

The chain carries TRBV4-2 and TRBJ1-6; tentative D call: TRBD1 (6 bases). The germline V gene has CDR1 LGHNA and CDR2 YNFKEQ. Trimming left V 4 bases short and J 8 bases short, with 15 bases between. The CDR3 length is 15 residues. As DNA, the CDR3 is TGTGCCAGCAGCCGATCCGGGACAAGGGATTCACCCCTCCACTTT. As protein: CASSRSGTRDSPLHF.

The chain joins TRBV7-2 to TRBJ2-7; 7 bases align to TRBD2. The germline gives CDR1 SGHTA, CDR2 FQGNSA. This CDR3 contains 15 residues. V lost 1 base, J lost 0 bases, and 3 bases stayed unmatched. CDR3 residues: CASSLGRGSSYEQYF. The CDR3, as DNA: TGTGCCAGCAGCTTAGGGCGGGGGAGCTCCTACGAGCAGTACTTC.

The chain links TRBV27 to TRBJ2-7; weak D call: TRBD2 (7 bases). Between the trimmed V and J ends, which lost 4 bases and 3 bases, there was a span of 16 bases. Germline CDR1 and CDR2: MNHEY and SMNVEV (reference sequence). The CDR3 loop spans 15 amino acids. The CDR3 here is CASSSGGGGLYEQYF. The CDR3 nucleotides read TGTGCCAGCAGTTCCGGGGGCGGGGGTCTCTACGAGCAGTACTTC.

V is TRBV5-1 and J is TRBJ2-1, with D perhaps TRBD1 (5 bases). Germline V gives CDR1 SGHRS, CDR2 YFSETQ. The CDR3 covers 14 residues. Trimming cost V 2 bases and J 10 bases, with 16 bases left between them. For the CDR3, the DNA is TGCGCCAGCAGCTTCACGGACAATATGAGGGAGCAGTTCTTC. It translates to CASSFTDNMREQFF. Variable domain in full (rest from reference TRBV5-1 and TRBJ2-1): KAGVTQTPRYLIKTRGQQVTLSCSPISGHRSVSWYQQTPGQGLQFLFEYFSETQRNKGNFPGRFSGRQFSNSRSEMNVSTLELGDSALYLCASSFTDNMREQFFGPGTRLTVL.

The genes are TRBV7-9 and TRBJ2-7; 7 bases line up with TRBD2. After removal of 2 bases from V and 2 bases from J, the junction contained 6 bases not matched to a gene. Germline CDR1 and CDR2: SEHNR and FQNEAQ (reference sequence). The CDR3 spans 15 residues. CDR3 residues: CASSLIRTSPYEQYF. In DNA, the CDR3 is TGTGCCAGCAGCTTAATTAGGACTAGTCCCTACGAGCAGTACTTC.

In its sample, this clone was seen once. CDR3 sequence reads: CASSQGQGLSYEQYF. CDR3 DNA sequence: TGTGCCAGCAGCCAGGGACAGGGGCTGTCCTACGAGCAGTACTTC. This chain links TRBV27 with TRBJ2-7; 10 bases agree with TRBD1. The germline V gene encodes CDR1 MNHEY and CDR2 SMNVEV (reference sequence). The CDR3 loop spans 15 amino acids. V was pared by 6 bases and J by 1 base, with 6 bases of the junction left unmatched.

This chain uses TRBV4-2 with TRBJ2-7; D uncertain. CDR3 length equals 13 residues. V was clipped by 0 bases and J by 9 bases, with 12 bases between them. Germline V gene lookup returns CDR1 LGHNA and CDR2 YNFKEQ. CDR3 nucleotide sequence: TGTGCCAGCAGCCAAGATCAGGTCCCCCGGCAGTACTTC. It yields the protein CASSQDQVPRQYF.

The chain combines TRBV7-7 with TRBJ2-7, with D perhaps matching TRBD2 (6 bases). Germline values: CDR1 SSHAT, CDR2 FNYEAQ (reference sequence). The CDR3 consists of 13 residues. Trimming took 5 bases from V and 6 from J, leaving 14 bases between them. This chain's CDR3 is CASSLQNGGEQYF. The CDR3 DNA follows: TGTGCCAGCAGCCTCCAAAACGGGGGCGAGCAGTACTTC.